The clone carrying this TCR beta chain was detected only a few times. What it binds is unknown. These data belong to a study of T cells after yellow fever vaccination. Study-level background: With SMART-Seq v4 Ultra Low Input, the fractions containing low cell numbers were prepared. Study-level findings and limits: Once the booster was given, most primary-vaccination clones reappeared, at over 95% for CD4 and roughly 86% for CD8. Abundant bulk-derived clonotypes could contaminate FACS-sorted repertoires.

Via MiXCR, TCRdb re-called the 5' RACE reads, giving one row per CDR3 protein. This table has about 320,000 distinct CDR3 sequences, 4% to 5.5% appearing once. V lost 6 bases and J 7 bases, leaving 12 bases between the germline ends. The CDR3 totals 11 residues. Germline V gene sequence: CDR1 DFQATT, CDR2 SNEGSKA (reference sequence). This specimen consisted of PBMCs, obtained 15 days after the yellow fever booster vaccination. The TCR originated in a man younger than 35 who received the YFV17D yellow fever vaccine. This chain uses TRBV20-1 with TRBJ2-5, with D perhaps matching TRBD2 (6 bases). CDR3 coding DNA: TGCAGTGCCGAGGGACTGGGGACCCAGTACTTC. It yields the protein CSAEGLGTQYF.